Sequencing of this T cell receptor beta chain was carried out in a study of T cell changes during pregnancy in multiple sclerosis (dated by TCRdb to the late 2010s). About the full investigation: The study looked at changes in the T cell repertoire across pregnancy in women with multiple sclerosis.

The receptor library was made with the immunoSEQ multiplex PCR assay. The table comes from immuneACCESS by way of TCRdb, which keeps in-frame sequences with V and J called. Part of the clones is missing from these tables; in studies checked, under half for an unresolved V gene and the rest for unknown reasons. This sample is represented by some 38,000 clones; nearly 95% of them were singletons. The ten largest account for under 0.45% of the sample. This clone was recorded once. Its antigen target is currently unknown. No base quality values were provided; no much bigger clone lies one nucleotide off. The sequence came from a female donor in good health, enrolled as a control in a pregnancy study. The source was CD4+ T cells from peripheral blood mononuclear cells, collected after pregnancy.

The nucleotide sequence is TGTGCCAGCAGCCAAAGGCCCTCAGGTGGCTACACCTTC. It is translated as CASSQRPSGGYTF. Here the chain combines TRBV5-6 and TRBJ1-2, with the D gene call left open. V lost 4 bases and J lost 7 bases; the stretch between them is 14 bases long. From the germline V gene, CDR1 is SGHDT and CDR2 is YYEEEE. Inclusive of the bounding cysteine and phenylalanine, the CDR3 is 13 residues long. The CDR3 DNA has 39 bases and is translated from base 1.